A selection of T cell receptor beta chains follows, all from one sample in a study of blood T cell repertoires in COVID-19. TCRdb's table, derived via immunoSEQ multiplex PCR, lists solely in-frame clones and lacks some. The table includes 120,000 to 150,000 clones, approximately 80% detected once. Sequenced: peripheral blood. These receptors came from a man between 60 and 75 years old with active or convalescent COVID-19. CDR3s include the opening cysteine and the closing phenylalanine or tryptophan. The D gene is left open where the match is weak. The size field is filled for only some rows; it gives once, few, many or a size class.

d_gene,v_gene,abundance,j_gene,CDR3nt,CDR3aa
-,TRBV6-2/TRBV6-3,once,TRBJ2-3,TGTGCCAGCAGTATACTAACTAGCACAGATACGCAGTATTTT,CASSILTSTDTQYF
TRBD2,TRBV19,-,TRBJ2-7,TGTGCCAGTAGTACTCTAGCGGGAGGAGAGCAGTACTTC,CASSTLAGGEQYF
TRBD1,TRBV7-3,-,TRBJ2-7,TGTGCCAGCAGCTTATCGGGGACAGCCCCCGAGCAGTACTTC,CASSLSGTAPEQYF
TRBD1,TRBV2,-,TRBJ2-5,TGTGCCAGCAGGGGGACAGGGGTTGAGACCCAGTACTTC,CASRGTGVETQYF
-,TRBV6-5,-,TRBJ2-3,TGTGCCAGCAGCCCAGGTGGGGGGTTTGGAGATACGCAGTATTTT,CASSPGGGFGDTQYF
TRBD2,TRBV3-1/TRBV3-2,-,TRBJ2-3,TGTGCCAGCAGCCTTAGCGGGAGTCAGTCAGATACGCAGTATTTT,CASSLSGSQSDTQYF
-,TRBV28,-,TRBJ2-5,TGTGCCAGCGGAAAAGGGGTTCTCCAAGAGACCCAGTACTTC,CASGKGVLQETQYF
-,TRBV6-5,-,TRBJ1-4,TGTGCCAGTTACAGGAGCCGAGGGGGAAAACTGTTTTTT,CASYRSRGGKLFF
-,TRBV7-3,few,TRBJ2-1,TGTGCCAGCAGCTTACAGGGGGGTCCCTACAATGAGCAGTTCTTC,CASSLQGGPYNEQFF
TRBD1,TRBV25-1,-,TRBJ1-1,TGTGCCAGCAGTGAAGGGACAGGGGGCATCACTGAAGCTTTCTTT,CASSEGTGGITEAFF
-,TRBV19,-,TRBJ1-1,TGTGCCAGTAGTACCCCTACAGGGAACACTGAAGCTTTCTTT,CASSTPTGNTEAFF
TRBD2,TRBV5-1,once,TRBJ2-5,TGCGCCAGCAGCTTGGGAACTAGCGGGATACAGACCCAGTACTTC,CASSLGTSGIQTQYF
-,TRBV9,-,TRBJ1-3,TGTGCCAGCAGCCCGAGCTTCGGGGGCTCTGGAAACACCATATATTTT,CASSPSFGGSGNTIYF
TRBD1,TRBV30,-,TRBJ2-7,TGTGCCTGGAGTGTAGGTTTGACAGGGATCTTCTACGAGCAGTACTTC,CAWSVGLTGIFYEQYF
-,TRBV24-1,-,TRBJ1-5,TGTGCCACCAACGACGGAGGGAATCAGCCCCAGCATTTT,CATNDGGNQPQHF
-,TRBV2,-,TRBJ2-1,TGTGCCAGCAGTGCCGCTAGCGCGTACAATGAGCAGTTCTTC,CASSAASAYNEQFF
-,TRBV6-5,-,TRBJ2-7,TGTGCCAGCAGTTTCGGTCCGGGAACCTACGAGCAGTACTTC,CASSFGPGTYEQYF
-,TRBV7-2,-,TRBJ1-2,TGTGCCAGCAGCCCTGACAGGTGGGGTAATGGCTACACCTTC,CASSPDRWGNGYTF
-,TRBV11-2,-,TRBJ1-1,TGTGCCAGCAGCGAGCTGAACACTGAAGCTTTCTTT,CASSELNTEAFF
-,TRBV2,-,TRBJ1-5,TGTGCCAGCAGCCCGGGGGGGGATTGGGGCAATCAGCCCCAGCATTTT,CASSPGGDWGNQPQHF
-,TRBV19,-,TRBJ2-6,TGTGCCAGTAGTATGGGACTCTCCAACTCTGGGGCCAACGTCCTGACTTTC,CASSMGLSNSGANVLTF
-,TRBV5-1,-,TRBJ2-7,TGCGCCAGCAGTCGTTCCGGGTCCGAGCAGTACTTC,CASSRSGSEQYF
TRBD1,TRBV11-2,-,TRBJ2-7,TGTGCCAGCAGCTTAGATGGGGACAGGACCTACGAGCAGTACTTC,CASSLDGDRTYEQYF
TRBD2,TRBV27,-,TRBJ2-3,TGTGCCAGCAGTTTATCGCAGACTAGCGGCAGCACAGATACGCAGTATTTT,CASSLSQTSGSTDTQYF
-,TRBV28,-,TRBJ2-4,TGTGCCAGCAGTCAACTACGGGGGGCAGGGGCCAAAAACATTCAGTACTTC,CASSQLRGAGAKNIQYF
-,TRBV19,few,TRBJ1-1,TGTGCCAGTAGTACACCGGCGGGAGTGAACACTGAAGCTTTCTTT,CASSTPAGVNTEAFF
TRBD2,TRBV5-4,-,TRBJ2-1,TGTGCCAGCAGCTTACTAGCGGGAGGAGAGTACAATGAGCAGTTCTTC,CASSLLAGGEYNEQFF
TRBD1,TRBV4-2,few,TRBJ1-2,TGTGCCAGCAGCCGCACAGGGGACTATGGCTACACCTTC,CASSRTGDYGYTF
-,TRBV30,-,TRBJ1-1,TGTGCCTGGAGTGTTAAAGGGGGTCGGGTGGGAGCTTTCTTT,CAWSVKGGRVGAFF
-,TRBV9,few,TRBJ2-3,TGTGCCAGCAGCAGCCAGCGGGACACCACAGATACGCAGTATTTT,CASSSQRDTTDTQYF
-,TRBV5-4,-,TRBJ1-2,TGTGCCAGCAGGGACTCTCGTCGGGGGAAGGATGGCTACACCTTC,CASRDSRRGKDGYTF
TRBD2,TRBV7-9,-,TRBJ2-7,TGTGCCAGCAGCTTAATCGGGAGAAGCGGGAGAAACGAGCAGTACTTC,CASSLIGRSGRNEQYF
-,TRBV28,-,TRBJ2-2,TGTGCCAGCAGTCCGCCCTCTAGCGCTAACACCGGGGAGCTGTTTTTT,CASSPPSSANTGELFF
-,TRBV6-5,-,TRBJ2-1,TGTGCCAGCAGTTTCCAGCAGGGTCCCCATGAGCAGTTCTTC,CASSFQQGPHEQFF
TRBD1,TRBV12-5,-,TRBJ1-1,TGTGCTAGTGGTTTGGCCAGGGGGCATGCGGCTTTCTTT,CASGLARGHAAFF
-,TRBV30,-,TRBJ2-2,TGTGCCTGGGCGAATGACCCGGGCGGGGAGCTGTTTTTT,CAWANDPGGELFF
TRBD1,TRBV11-3,-,TRBJ1-3,TGTGCCAGCAGCCCTTTTTCCCCCCACAGGGGGCTAGGAAGAAACACCATATATTTT,CASSPFSPHRGLGRNTIYF
-,TRBV3-1/TRBV3-2,few,TRBJ2-7,TGTGCCAGCAGCCCCCGATGGCAGTCGTCCTACGAGCAGTACTTC,CASSPRWQSSYEQYF
TRBD1,TRBV9,-,TRBJ2-7,TGTGCCAGCAGCGGGGGACAGGGTCCCTACGAGCAGTACTTC,CASSGGQGPYEQYF
-,TRBV21-1,-,TRBJ1-1,TGTGCCAGAAACGGACTCCGGAACACTGAAGCTTTCTTT,CARNGLRNTEAFF
-,TRBV10-1,-,TRBJ2-2,TGCGCCAGCAGTGATATGGGCAGGGCGAAAACCGGGGAGCTGTTTTTT,CASSDMGRAKTGELFF
-,TRBV9,-,TRBJ1-6,TGTGCCAGCAGCGGTAAGGGCGGGAATAATTCACCCCTCCACTTT,CASSGKGGNNSPLHF
-,TRBV3-1/TRBV3-2,-,TRBJ1-1,TGTGCCAGCAGCCAATCCTGGGACACCATTCTTGAAGCTTTCTTT,CASSQSWDTILEAFF
-,TRBV5-6,-,TRBJ2-1,TGTGCCAGCAGGTTGGCCGGGAGACCCTACAATGAGCAGTTCTTC,CASRLAGRPYNEQFF
TRBD1,TRBV18,few,TRBJ2-7,TGTGCCAGCTCACCAGGGCCAGGGGGCCTCGGCGAGCAGTACTTC,CASSPGPGGLGEQYF
TRBD1,TRBV19,-,TRBJ2-1,TGTGCCAGTAGTTCGAACAGGGGGGCCTACAATGAGCAGTTCTTC,CASSSNRGAYNEQFF
-,TRBV29-1,-,TRBJ2-1,TGCAGCGTTCCCCGTGGGGCAAATTCGTACAATGAGCAGTTCTTC,CSVPRGANSYNEQFF
-,TRBV7-3,-,TRBJ1-1,TGTGCCAGCAGCGCCCAGGGGTGGGCGGGTGAAGCTTTCTTT,CASSAQGWAGEAFF
TRBD1,TRBV7-6,-,TRBJ2-3,TGTGCCAGCAGCTTAGAGGGGGCTAGCACAGATACGCAGTATTTT,CASSLEGASTDTQYF
TRBD2,TRBV10-2,-,TRBJ2-7,TGCGCCAGCAGTAGAGGGAGGGCCTTCGAGCAGTACTTC,CASSRGRAFEQYF